The following is a TCR beta chain sequence with its context. No antigen is known for it. This record belongs to a study of tumor-infiltrating lymphocytes in localized non-small cell lung cancer. Overall study: Tumor tissue and non-adjacent uninvolved lung came from each patient. Overall study results and limits: Tumor T-cell fraction from TCR sequencing was not associated with recurrence-free survival (p = 0.61).

The protocol was immunoSEQ multiplex PCR, while the TCRdb copy is restricted to in-frame clones and leaves out a portion. This sample has about 14,000 clones, with 80% to 90% found just once. The germline V and J ends were trimmed by 6 bases and 1 base, with 18 bases remaining between them. CDR3 size: 16 residues. Germline values: CDR1 ENHRY, CDR2 SYGVKD. This sequence was found in a human donor with non-small cell lung cancer. Sequenced sample: lung tumor tissue. V is TRBV10-3 and J is TRBJ1-1; D unresolved. Here the CDR3 DNA reads TGTGCCATCAGCTTCAGCGCCGGAGGAAGGAACACTGAAGCTTTCTTT. Translated, it gives CAISFSAGGRNTEAFF.